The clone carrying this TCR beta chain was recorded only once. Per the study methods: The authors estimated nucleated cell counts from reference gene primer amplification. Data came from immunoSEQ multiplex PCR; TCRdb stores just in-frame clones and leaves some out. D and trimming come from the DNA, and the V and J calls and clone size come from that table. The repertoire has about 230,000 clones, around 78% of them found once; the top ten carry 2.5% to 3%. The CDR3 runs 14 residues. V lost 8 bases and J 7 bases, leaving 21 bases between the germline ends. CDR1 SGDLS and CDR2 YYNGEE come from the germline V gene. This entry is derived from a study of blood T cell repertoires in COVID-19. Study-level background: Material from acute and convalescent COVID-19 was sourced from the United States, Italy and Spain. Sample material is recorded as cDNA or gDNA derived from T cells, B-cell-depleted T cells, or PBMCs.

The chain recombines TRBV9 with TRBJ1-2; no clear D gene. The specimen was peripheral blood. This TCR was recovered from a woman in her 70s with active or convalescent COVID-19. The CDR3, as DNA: TGTGCCAGTTCCTTCGACATCTCCAGCGGTGGCTACACCTTC. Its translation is CASSFDISSGGYTF.